These T cell receptor beta chains were read from a single sample in a study of T cells after posttransplantation cyclophosphamide. Using immunoSEQ multiplex PCR, the repertoire was profiled, and TCRdb retains in-frame clones only, with some absent. The sample lists about 40,000 clones; 80% to 95% were seen once. The sample was PBMCs, taken 60 to 65 days after allogeneic stem cell transplant with posttransplant cyclophosphamide. The receptor source for this set is a male patient aged 60-69 years who received an allogeneic stem cell transplant from a related donor and was CMV-positive. Some T cells may originate from the graft donor. Both conserved end residues are part of each CDR3. The D gene is left open where the match is weak. The size of a clone is reported for some rows only, either as once, few or many, or as a class for expanded clones.

-	TRBV2	-	TRBJ1-6	TGTGCCATCGAGGACAGTTATGGATCACCCCTCCACTTT	CAIEDSYGSPLHF
-	TRBV2	TRBD1	TRBJ2-5	TGTGCCAGCAGTCCAAACGGACAGGTGAAGGGTGCTCTGTACTTC	CASSPNGQVKGALYF
-	TRBV5-1	TRBD2	TRBJ2-1	TGCGCCAGCACCATTGCGGGGGAATCCTGCAATGAGCAGTTCTTC	CASTIAGESCNEQFF
-	TRBV27	TRBD1	TRBJ1-2	TGTGCCAGCAGTTTGAGGGGGCAGGTCTATGGCTACACCTTC	CASSLRGQVYGYTF
once	TRBV7-2	-	TRBJ1-5	TGTGCCAGCAGCCCATTACCAGATCGGCCCCAGCATTTT	CASSPLPDRPQHF
-	TRBV7-8	-	TRBJ2-7	TGTGCCAGCAGCTTAGTTTTAGCAGTCTACGAGCAGTACTTC	CASSLVLAVYEQYF
-	TRBV4-2	TRBD2	TRBJ2-1	TGTGCCAGCAGCCAGGGAGCGGGGGGAGGCAATGAGCAGTTCTTC	CASSQGAGGGNEQFF
-	TRBV10-1	TRBD1	TRBJ1-5	TGCGCCAGCAGTGAGGCTGGGACAGGGGGCGGTCAGCCCCAGCATTTT	CASSEAGTGGGQPQHF
-	TRBV11-2	TRBD1	TRBJ2-5	TGTGCCAGCAGCCCGTCGTTAACAGGGGGCGAAGGAAAGACCCAGTACTTC	CASSPSLTGGEGKTQYF
-	TRBV5-6	-	TRBJ2-5	TGTGCCAGCAGCTTCTGGGGAGGCCAAGAGACCCAGTACTTC	CASSFWGGQETQYF
-	TRBV19	-	TRBJ2-5	TGTGCCAGTAGTTGGGGCATTGGGGAGACCCAGTACTTC	CASSWGIGETQYF
once	TRBV6-6	-	TRBJ2-2	TGTGCCAGCAGTCCGGGACACAAGAACACCGGGGAGCTGTTTTTT	CASSPGHKNTGELFF
-	TRBV27	TRBD1	TRBJ2-2	TGTGCCAGCAGGACAGGGGCGAACACCGGGGAGCTGTTTTTT	CASRTGANTGELFF
-	TRBV6-1	TRBD1	TRBJ1-5	TGTGCCAGCACGGTAGGGGGCATAAATCAGCCCCAGCATTTT	CASTVGGINQPQHF
-	TRBV9	TRBD1	TRBJ1-1	TGTGCCAGCAGCGTAGAGGGGACAGTTCGAGGTGAAGCTTTCTTT	CASSVEGTVRGEAFF
once	TRBV10-1	-	TRBJ1-6	TGCGCCAGCAGTGGGGAGGGTCTTCCTTCACCCCTCCACTTT	CASSGEGLPSPLHF
-	TRBV2	-	TRBJ1-2	TGTGCCAGCAGGAACAGCCAAGAATTACCCTATGGCTACACCTTC	CASRNSQELPYGYTF
once	TRBV7-6	TRBD2	TRBJ2-7	TGTGCCAGCAGCTTAGGACTAGCGGGGGGCGAGCAGTACTTC	CASSLGLAGGEQYF
once	TRBV6-1	-	TRBJ2-2	TGTGCCAGCAGTGGCCCGGGTTCGAACACCGGGGAGCTGTTTTTT	CASSGPGSNTGELFF
-	TRBV4-1	TRBD1	TRBJ2-1	TGCGCCAGCAGCCGATCTAGGACAGGACCCTACAATGAGCAGTTCTTC	CASSRSRTGPYNEQFF
-	TRBV2	-	TRBJ2-3	TGTGCCAGCGTAGGCGGGTCCCTCACAGATACGCAGTATTTT	CASVGGSLTDTQYF
-	TRBV7-2	-	TRBJ1-2	TGTGCCAGCAGCTTAGCCCCCACCGGGAACTATGGCTACACCTTC	CASSLAPTGNYGYTF
-	TRBV5-4	-	TRBJ2-5	TGTGCCAGCAGCTTGCGAGGCCAAGAGACCCAGTACTTC	CASSLRGQETQYF
-	TRBV18	-	TRBJ1-6	TGTGCCAGCTCAAACCGGAGGACAGAGTATAATTCACCCCTCCACTTT	CASSNRRTEYNSPLHF
-	TRBV27	-	TRBJ2-3	TGTGCCAGCAGTTTCCCTCGCACAGATACGCAGTATTTT	CASSFPRTDTQYF
-	TRBV5-4	-	TRBJ2-5	TGTGCCAGCAGCGGGACACTGAAAGACCAAGAGACCCAGTACTTC	CASSGTLKDQETQYF
-	TRBV5-4	TRBD1	TRBJ2-1	TGTGCCAGCAGCTTTGGACAGGTTTCGTACAATGAGCAGTTCTTC	CASSFGQVSYNEQFF
-	TRBV6-5	-	TRBJ1-3	TGTGCCAGCAGTTTAACAACCCAAAACACCATATATTTT	CASSLTTQNTIYF
-	TRBV5-6	TRBD2	TRBJ2-7	TGTGCCAGCAGCTCCCGGCGGGGGGCCTACGAGCAGTACTTC	CASSSRRGAYEQYF